The 22 T cell receptor beta chains given below trace back to one sample, sequenced in a study of blood T cell repertoires in COVID-19. Data came from immunoSEQ multiplex PCR; TCRdb stores just in-frame clones and leaves some out. In the table there are roughly 380,000 clones, approximately 80% of which are singletons. The sequenced material came from peripheral blood. The receptor source for this set is a human donor with acute or convalescent COVID-19. The donor label of this sample is uncertain.

The J gene is TRBJ2-3, the V gene TRBV5-4, with 11 bases fitting TRBD2. After removal of 2 bases from V and 3 bases from J, the junction contained 11 bases not matched to a gene. Germline-derived CDR1 and CDR2 are SGHNT and YYREEE (reference sequence). The CDR3 contains 18 residues. The CDR3 DNA reads TGTGCCAGCAGCTTAGCCCGAATTAGCGGGGGGGGGACAGATACGCAGTATTTT. Translating it yields CASSLARISGGGTDTQYF.

This clone was observed a handful of times. J is TRBJ1-2 and V is TRBV5-4, with TRBD1 identical over 7 bases. V was clipped by 4 bases and J by 4 bases; unmatched bases: 16. Germline V gene sequence: CDR1 SGHNT, CDR2 YYREEE (reference sequence). The CDR3 extends over 17 amino acids. DNA of the CDR3: TGTGCCAGCAGCCACGGCGGAGAGGGGGCGAGGCTCTATGGCTACACCTTC. This encodes CASSHGGEGARLYGYTF. Using reference TRBV5-4 and TRBJ1-2 for the parts outside the CDR3, the full variable domain is ETGVTQSPTHLIKTRGQQVTLRCSSQSGHNTVSWYQQALGQGPQFIFQYYREEENGRGNFPPRFSGLQFPNYSSELNVNALELDDSALYLCASSHGGEGARLYGYTFGSGTRLTVV.

The chain uses TRBV28 and TRBJ1-1; 12 bases line up with TRBD1. Germline assignment: CDR1 MDHEN and CDR2 SYDVKM. This CDR3 is 16 amino acids long. Trimming took 4 bases from V and 5 from J; bases not matched to a gene: 8. CDR3 protein: CASSSPGQGARTEAFF. Written as DNA, the CDR3 is TGTGCCAGCAGTTCCCCGGGACAGGGGGCGAGGACTGAAGCTTTCTTT.

This clone has a handful of counts. The chain joins TRBV7-8 to TRBJ1-5, with TRBD1 as a possible D gene (6 bases). The ends were cut back, 5 bases at V and 7 bases at J, with 12 bases in the middle. This CDR3 is built from 13 residues. CDR1 and CDR2 (germline): SGHVS, FQNEAQ. DNA for the CDR3: TGTGCCAGCAGCAAGGACAGTTACCAGCCCCAGCATTTT. Translated: CASSKDSYQPQHF.

The chain joins TRBV27 to TRBJ1-2; D possibly corresponds to TRBD1 (5 bases). This CDR3 spans 11 amino acids. The ends were cut back, 6 bases at V and 5 bases at J, with 7 bases in the middle. Germline CDR1 is MNHEY and CDR2 is SMNVEV (reference sequence). CDR3 nucleotide sequence: TGTGCCAGCAGCTCAGGGTATGGCTACACCTTC. It is translated as CASSSGYGYTF.

The chain couples TRBV13 to TRBJ2-6; 8 bases are shared with TRBD1. This CDR3 region has 16 residues. V trimming: 2 bases; J trimming: 4 bases; junction bases outside the gene matches: 4. Germline CDR1 PRHDT, CDR2 FYEKMQ (reference sequence). CDR3 sequence: CASSLQGAAGANVLTF. CDR3 nucleotides: TGTGCCAGCAGCTTACAGGGGGCAGCGGGGGCCAACGTCCTGACTTTC.

The rearrangement uses TRBV30 and TRBJ1-4; TRBD1 aligns across 7 bases. The CDR3 has 13 amino acids. The germline gives CDR1 GTSNPN, CDR2 SVGIG (reference sequence). J lost 5 bases, V lost 2 bases, and 2 bases had no gene match. The CDR3 sequence: CAWSRDRNEKLFF. For the CDR3, the DNA is TGTGCCTGGAGTCGGGACAGAAATGAAAAACTGTTTTTT.

The sample holds a few counts of this clone. Here the CDR3 reads CASSENLAGGDEQYF. The DNA for the CDR3 is TGTGCCAGCAGTGAGAACCTAGCGGGAGGCGACGAGCAGTACTTC. The chain carries TRBV2 and TRBJ2-7, with 11 bases fitting TRBD2. CDR1 and CDR2 from the germline V gene are SNHLY and FYNNEI. V lost 3 bases and J lost 5; bases outside the gene matches: 6. This CDR3 region has 15 residues.

V and J are TRBV6-5 and TRBJ2-1; 9 positions match TRBD1. Germline CDR1 is MNHEY and CDR2 is SVGAGI. The CDR3 sequence is 15 residues long. The junction had 2 bases not matched to a gene; V was cut back by 4 bases and J by 1 base. The CDR3 DNA reads TGTGCCAGCAGTTGGGGACAGGGATCCTACAATGAGCAGTTCTTC. Translation: CASSWGQGSYNEQFF.

The chain recombines TRBV5-6 with TRBJ1-1, with D maybe TRBD1 (6 bases). The germline V gene has CDR1 SGHDT and CDR2 YYEEEE. This CDR3 is 15 amino acids long. V was trimmed by 7 bases and J by 1 base, leaving 17 bases between them. DNA of the CDR3: TGTGCCAGCTCCGAGATTGACAGGACGAACACTGAAGCTTTCTTT. It codes for CASSEIDRTNTEAFF.

The rearrangement links TRBV2 to TRBJ2-3; weak D call: TRBD2 (6 bases). Trimming took off 5 bases at V and 5 bases at J, with 17 bases between the two ends. CDR3 length: 15 residues. CDR1 is SNHLY and CDR2 is FYNNEI in the germline V gene. As DNA, the CDR3 is TGTGCCAGCAGTCCGCTCGGGACTGGGAGAGATACGCAGTATTTT. Protein product: CASSPLGTGRDTQYF.

Details on this clone: The same CDR3 is also encoded by other DNA sequences in this sample. The genes are TRBV7-9 and TRBJ1-3, with D uncertain. Germline lookup yields CDR1 SEHNR and CDR2 FQNEAQ (reference sequence). The V end lost 5 bases, the J end lost 0 bases, and 11 bases lay between the germline ends. This CDR3 is 15 amino acids long. The CDR3 sequence: CASSLKRGSGNTIYF. The CDR3 nucleotides read TGTGCCAGCAGCCTAAAACGCGGCTCTGGAAACACCATATATTTT.

This clone was seen only once. The rearrangement joins TRBV6-5 to TRBJ1-1; D perhaps matches TRBD1 (5 bases). The CDR3 loop spans 14 amino acids. Per germline, CDR1 MNHEY and CDR2 SVGAGI. Trimming took off 2 bases at V and 1 base at J, with 8 bases between the two ends. Here the CDR3 reads CASSYTGRNTEAFF. The CDR3 DNA reads TGTGCCAGCAGTTACACAGGCAGGAACACTGAAGCTTTCTTT.

The rearrangement uses TRBV15 and TRBJ2-5; D is perhaps TRBD1 (6 bases). With 3 bases removed from V and 2 bases from J, the gap between germline ends came to 22 bases. This CDR3 region has 18 residues. CDR1 and CDR2 (germline): LNHNV, YYDKDF (reference sequence). CDR3 DNA sequence: TGTGCCACCAGCAGTAAGGGTCAGGACAGCGAATATCAAGAGACCCAGTACTTC. Encoded protein: CATSSKGQDSEYQETQYF.

This clone was detected a few times. The chain recombines TRBV5-5 with TRBJ1-2; 8 bases are a match to TRBD1. This CDR3 region has 12 residues. Germline CDR1 and CDR2: SGHKS and YYEKEE (reference sequence). The ends lost 6 bases at V and 9 bases at J; junction bases unmatched: 7. The CDR3 sequence is CASNSRQGSYTF. The CDR3 bases are TGTGCCAGCAACTCAAGACAGGGGAGCTACACCTTC.

This chain joins TRBV3-1 (or the pseudogene TRBV3-2) and TRBJ2-2; tentatively, D is TRBD2 (5 bases). This CDR3 spans 16 amino acids. Germline CDR1 is LGHDT and CDR2 is YNNKEL (reference sequence). V was shortened by 4 bases and J by 3 bases, with 15 bases between the two germline ends. The CDR3 reads CASSPLGWTHTGELFF. The CDR3, as DNA: TGTGCCAGCAGCCCCCTGGGTTGGACTCACACCGGGGAGCTGTTTTTT.

This clone was counted between two and nine times. This rearrangement joins TRBV4-1 to TRBJ1-1; D is ambiguous. V lost 0 bases to trimming and J lost 5 bases, with 10 bases between them. CDR1 and CDR2 (germline): MGHRA, YSYEKL. The CDR3 has 14 residues. CDR3 sequence (DNA): TGCGCCAGCAGCCAAGAAACACCGATTACTGAAGCTTTCTTT. It encodes CASSQETPITEAFF.

The chain joins TRBV6-4 to TRBJ2-1; 10 bases are a match to TRBD2. CDR1 and CDR2 from the germline V gene are MRHNA and SNTAGT. After removal of 5 bases from V and 13 bases from J, the junction contained 8 bases not matched to a gene. The CDR3 extends over 13 amino acids. The CDR3 sequence is CASSTSGGAEQFF. In DNA, the CDR3 is TGTGCCAGCAGTACGAGCGGGGGGGCGGAACAGTTCTTC.

This clone was found a few times. In DNA, the CDR3 is TGTGCCAGTAGTATTGTAGGGGCCTCGGACACTGAAGCTTTCTTT. Amino acid sequence: CASSIVGASDTEAFF. V gene TRBV19 combines with J gene TRBJ1-1; TRBD1 is a possible D gene (5 bases). V lost 3 bases and J lost 3, with 14 bases in between. The CDR3 loop spans 15 amino acids. Germline-derived CDR1 and CDR2 are LNHDA and SQIVND (reference sequence).

V usage is TRBV11-2 and J usage is TRBJ2-2; 10 bases are shared with TRBD1. CDR3 length: 15 residues. V lost 5 bases to trimming and J lost 5 bases; unmatched junction nucleotides: 5. Looked up from germline, CDR1 is SGHAT and CDR2 is FQNNGV. DNA of the CDR3: TGTGCCAGCAGCCCAAGGGACAGGGGTACCGGGGAGCTGTTTTTT. The encoded protein is CASSPRDRGTGELFF.

The chain recombines TRBV14 with TRBJ1-1; TRBD1 agrees at 8 bases. This CDR3 has 17 residues. Germline V gene sequence: CDR1 SGHDN, CDR2 FVKESK. With 0 bases clipped from V and 0 bases from J, the junction kept 6 bases outside the gene matches. The DNA of the CDR3 is TGTGCCAGCAGCCAAGATTTCGGGACAGGATTGAACACTGAAGCTTTCTTT. It specifies CASSQDFGTGLNTEAFF.

This chain uses TRBV21-1 with TRBJ2-7; TRBD1 reflects the table's D call only, with no check against the DNA. TRBV21-1 is deemed a pseudogene. The CDR3 totals 15 residues. The CDR3 bases are TGTGCCAGCAGCAACAGACAGGCGAATACCTACGAGCAGTACTTC. It yields the protein CASSNRQANTYEQYF.